These 16 T cell receptor beta chains were all obtained from the same sample, sequenced in a study of blood T cell repertoires in COVID-19. Clones were read by immunoSEQ multiplex PCR, and TCRdb kept only the in-frame ones, dropping some. This sample has 180,000 or so clones, with 87% found just once. Sequencing was performed on peripheral blood. These receptors were taken from a woman between 50 and 59 years old with acute or convalescent COVID-19.

The CDR3 protein is CASSTGGVREAFF. The CDR3 coding sequence is TGTGCCAGCAGCACAGGGGGGGTGAGGGAAGCTTTCTTT. This chain uses TRBV5-4 with TRBJ1-1, with 8 bases lining up with TRBD1. This CDR3 region has 13 residues. Unmatched junction bases numbered 7, after V lost 4 bases and J lost 8 bases. Germline CDR1 and CDR2: SGHNT and YYREEE (reference sequence).

This clone was seen just once. The J gene is TRBJ2-2, the V gene TRBV7-2; maybe TRBD1 (6 bases). Germline V gene lookup returns CDR1 SGHTA and CDR2 FQGNSA. This CDR3 contains 15 residues. Deletions cut 5 bases from V and 5 bases from J, with 15 bases between. CDR3 DNA sequence: TGTGCCAGCAGCGGTGAGGGGGTAGGGACCGGGGAGCTGTTTTTT. As protein: CASSGEGVGTGELFF.

Only a few counts were recorded for this clone. This sequence joins TRBV18 and TRBJ1-2; D ambiguous. Germline V gene lookup returns CDR1 KGHSH and CDR2 LQKENI. Trimming cost V 3 bases and J 0 bases, with 14 bases left between them. The CDR3 is 16 amino acids. The CDR3 protein is CASSPITGISNYGYTF. CDR3 in DNA: TGTGCCAGCTCACCGATTACGGGGATTTCTAACTATGGCTACACCTTC.

This CDR3 reads CASVGGRVEAFF. The CDR3 nucleotides are TGCGCCAGCGTGGGAGGTAGGGTCGAAGCTTTCTTT. The V call is TRBV10-2, the J call TRBJ1-1, with D hard to call. This CDR3 comprises 12 residues. Looked up from germline, CDR1 is WSHSY and CDR2 is SAAADI. V dropped 8 bases and J dropped 8 bases, with 15 bases sitting between them.

A single count supports this clone. The V gene is TRBV30, the J gene TRBJ1-5; possible D gene TRBD1, 5 bases. The CDR3 is made up of 13 amino acids. The germline gives CDR1 GTSNPN, CDR2 SVGIG (reference sequence). V was shortened by 1 base and J by 1 base, with 5 bases between the two germline ends. CDR3 coding DNA: TGTGCCTGGAGTGAGGGGAGCAATCAGCCCCAGCATTTT. The encoded protein is CAWSEGSNQPQHF.

The V and J genes are TRBV29-1 and TRBJ2-7; 9 bases match TRBD1. The CDR3 is made up of 14 amino acids. Trimming took 4 bases from V and 4 from J; bases not matched to a gene: 8. Germline-derived CDR1 and CDR2 are SQVTM and ANQGSEA. CDR3 amino acids: CSVGVGTGTYEQYF. The CDR3, as DNA: TGCAGCGTTGGGGTCGGGACAGGGACTTACGAGCAGTACTTC.

This chain's CDR3 is CAWGQYRGQGPQHF. CDR3 DNA sequence: TGTGCCTGGGGTCAATATAGGGGCCAGGGGCCCCAGCATTTT. The chain couples TRBV30 to TRBJ1-5; possible D gene TRBD1, 5 bases. Germline assignment: CDR1 GTSNPN and CDR2 SVGIG (reference sequence). CDR3 length: 14 residues. Trimming took 5 bases from V and 9 from J, leaving 20 bases between them.

Remarks on this clone: One end of the junction fails to match germline, which may point to a read error. The chain links TRBV12-3 or TRBV12-4 to TRBJ1-4; no reliable D call. The CDR3 is 11 residues long. Written as DNA, the CDR3 is TGCCTCCGGGGAGGTAATGAAAAACTGTTTTTT. It translates to CLRGGNEKLFF.

This rearrangement joins TRBV6-2 or TRBV6-3 to TRBJ2-1; 7 bases line up with TRBD2. Per germline, CDR1 MNHEY and CDR2 SVGEGT. Trimming cost V 2 bases and J 8 bases; bases outside gene matches: 9. The CDR3 sequence is 15 residues long. The CDR3 is CASSYPGTTRDEQFF. CDR3 nucleotide sequence: TGTGCCAGCAGTTACCCCGGGACTACGCGCGATGAGCAGTTCTTC.

V and J are TRBV10-2 and TRBJ1-2; D gene uncertain. Trimming left V 6 bases short and J 1 base short, with 15 bases between. The CDR3 is made up of 15 amino acids. The germline V gene encodes CDR1 WSHSY and CDR2 SAAADI. CDR3 sequence reads: CASRPHRNLNYGYTF. CDR3 coding DNA: TGCGCCAGCAGACCACACAGAAATCTTAACTATGGCTACACCTTC.

The chain joins TRBV7-2 to TRBJ2-7; D is perhaps TRBD2 (6 bases). This CDR3 is 14 amino acids long. V dropped 1 base and J dropped 0 bases, with 7 bases sitting between them. The germline gives CDR1 SGHTA, CDR2 FQGNSA. The CDR3 region has the DNA TGTGCCAGCAGCTTAGGGAGGGCCTCCTACGAGCAGTACTTC. The encoded protein is CASSLGRASYEQYF.

The J gene is TRBJ1-4, the V gene TRBV14; no reliable D call. The CDR3 has 14 residues. Germline values: CDR1 SGHDN, CDR2 FVKESK. V was pared by 1 base and J by 3 bases, with 6 bases between. CDR3 sequence (DNA): TGTGCCAGCAGCCAAGCCGGGGCTAATGAAAAACTGTTTTTT. Its protein product is CASSQAGANEKLFF.

This chain uses TRBV3-1 (or the pseudogene TRBV3-2) with TRBJ2-7; D gene unclear. The germline V gene encodes CDR1 LGHDT and CDR2 YNNKEL (reference sequence). The ends were cut back, 8 bases at V and 6 bases at J, with 5 bases in the middle. The CDR3 loop spans 9 amino acids. The CDR3 sequence: CASPLEQYF. The CDR3 DNA is TGTGCCAGCCCCCTCGAGCAGTACTTC.

The CDR3: CASSVTGMSDEQFF. The CDR3 coding sequence is TGCGCCAGCAGCGTTACAGGGATGAGCGATGAGCAGTTCTTC. The chain employs TRBV5-1 and TRBJ2-1; tentatively, D is TRBD1 (6 bases). Germline CDR1 is SGHRS and CDR2 is YFSETQ. The CDR3 runs 14 residues. Trimming left V 4 bases short and J 8 bases short, with 16 bases between.

As to this clone: Sequence at one end of the junction differs from germline and may be a read error. The chain links TRBV30 to TRBJ1-2; D is perhaps TRBD1 (5 bases). In germline, CDR1 is GTSNPN, CDR2 SVGIG (reference sequence). This CDR3 is 10 amino acids long. The CDR3 DNA follows: TGTGCCTGGAGTGTAGGACACCTCAACTTC. It is translated as CAWSVGHLNF. Full variable domain (outside the CDR3, taken from reference TRBV30 and TRBJ1-2): SQTIHQWPATLVQPVGSPLSLECTVEGTSNPNLYWYRQAAGRGLQLLFYSVGIGQISSEVPQNLSASRPQDRQFILSSKKLLLSDSGFYLCAWSVGHLNFGSGTRLTVV.

This clone was seen only once. This chain joins TRBV25-1 and TRBJ2-5; 12 bases match TRBD2. This CDR3 region has 16 residues. The ends lost 3 bases at V and 3 bases at J; junction bases unmatched: 5. Germline loops: CDR1 MGHDK, CDR2 SYGVNS. The CDR3 nucleotides read TGTGCCAGCAGTGATCCGAGGACTAGCGGGGAAGAGACCCAGTACTTC. Translating gives CASSDPRTSGEETQYF.